This T cell receptor beta chain originates from a study of CD8 T cells in Susac syndrome. Germline lookup yields CDR1 ENHRY and CDR2 SYGVKD. Trimming removed 4 bases from V and 9 bases from J, with 16 bases in between. This CDR3 has 13 amino acids. The RNA input was roughly 0.45 to 1 ug, and it was reverse transcribed with random hexamers. The amplification used immunoSEQ multiplex PCR on TCR beta CDR3; it spanned 54 Vbeta and 13 Jbeta. TCRdb processed the immunoSEQ multiplex PCR reads anew with MiXCR; each CDR3 protein has one entry. The sample lists some 100,000 distinct CDR3 sequences; 92% were seen once. TCR beta sequencing covered blood CD8+ and CD4+ T cells. It was negative isolation that provided the CD8+ and CD4+ T cells, whereas TEMRA cells were enriched by FACS. Notes on this clonotype: The target antigen is unknown.

The study's findings and limits: Only a relatively small number of individuals were included in the TCR sequencing and HLA analysis.

The sequencing input was CD8+ T cells from PBMCs. V usage is TRBV10-3 and J usage is TRBJ2-7; D is unclear. The TCR comes from a human donor in good health. CDR3 DNA: TGTGCCATCAGTGTTGAAGGCACCTGGGTGCAGTACTTC. Protein product: CAISVEGTWVQYF.